This entry features one TCR beta chain sequence. The antigen is not known. The assay was run at survey level. Clones were sequenced by immunoSEQ multiplex PCR, and TCRdb holds only the in-frame ones, with some missing. The sample lists 20,000 to 25,000 clones, roughly 76% seen once, with 4% in the top ten. The record originates from a study of STAT5B mutations in CD4+ large granular lymphocyte leukemia. The CDR3 has 12 residues. Per the germline V gene, CDR1 is MNHEY and CDR2 is SVGAGI. V gave up 2 bases and J gave up 7 bases, with 8 bases separating them. Study results and caveats: Without putative leukemic clones, patient CD4-sorted repertoires remained more clonal than healthy CD4+ repertoires.

The sample taken for sequencing was CD4+ T cells from blood buffy coats. This TCR derives from a human donor in good health. The chain links TRBV6-5 to TRBJ2-5; the D is unclear. The CDR3 region has the DNA TGTGCCAGCAGTTACACTTCGTGGACCCAGTACTTC. Translation: CASSYTSWTQYF.